The TCR beta chain under discussion was sequenced for a study of control samples from healthy donors and cancer patients. Per germline, CDR1 SGHRS and CDR2 YFSETQ. CDR3 length: 16 residues. Germline trimming cut 7 bases from V and 4 bases from J; bases unmatched to any gene: 13. Assay used: immunoSEQ multiplex PCR; TCRdb lists only in-frame clones, some missing. In the table there are approximately 90,000 clones, approximately 86% of which are singletons. This rearrangement joins TRBV5-1 to TRBJ2-3; 9 bases align to TRBD2. Sequenced: blood. The receptor's source is a young man in good health. The CDR3 sequence: CASRLPPAGGADTQYF. The CDR3 region has the DNA TGCGCCAGCCGACTTCCCCCGGCGGGAGGGGCAGATACGCAGTATTTT.